A selection of T cell receptor beta chains follows, all from one sample in a study of T cell responses to AZD1222 COVID-19 vaccine. TCRdb's copy holds only in-frame clones and misses some; the assay was immunoSEQ multiplex PCR. Here the sample spans about 150,000 clones, about 94% being singletons. Sequencing used peripheral blood, obtained on day 0 of AZD1222 vaccination. The receptors were gathered from an adult in good health. CDR3s include the opening cysteine and the closing phenylalanine or tryptophan. A D gene is named only where the DNA matches it firmly. Rows give clone size only sometimes, using once, few, many, or a class for an expanded clone.

J gene	V gene	clone size	D gene	CDR3 DNA	CDR3 protein
TRBJ1-5	TRBV2	-	-	TGTGCCAGCAGTGAAGCGAGGCAGAATCAGCCCCAGCATTTT	CASSEARQNQPQHF
TRBJ1-5	TRBV28	-	TRBD1	TGTGCCAGCAGTGGGTTTGGACAGGGGGTAGTATTTGGCAATCAGCCCCAGCATTTT	CASSGFGQGVVFGNQPQHF
TRBJ2-7	TRBV27	-	-	TGTGCCAGCAGCCGTTTTGGGGGAGCATTGCCTTACGAGCAGTACTTC	CASSRFGGALPYEQYF
TRBJ1-2	TRBV2	-	TRBD1	TGTGCCAGCAACCCGACAGGGGGCAGCTATGGCTACACCTTC	CASNPTGGSYGYTF
TRBJ2-7	TRBV11-2	-	TRBD1	TGTGCCAGCAGCTTAAACAGGGGGGAGTCCTACGAGCAGTACTTC	CASSLNRGESYEQYF
TRBJ2-2	TRBV3-1/TRBV3-2	-	-	TGTGCCAGCAGCCACCAAAACACCGGGGAGCTGTTTTTT	CASSHQNTGELFF
TRBJ2-5	TRBV6-5	-	-	TGTGCCAGCAGACAAACCTTCGTCGGGACCCAGTACTTC	CASRQTFVGTQYF
TRBJ1-3	TRBV4-2	-	-	TGTGCCAGCAGCCAAGATTTTGCGGACTTCGGAAACACCATATATTTT	CASSQDFADFGNTIYF
TRBJ2-7	TRBV19	-	-	TGTGCCAGTAGTATCCACCCGTGGGAGCAGTACTTC	CASSIHPWEQYF
TRBJ2-7	TRBV27	-	TRBD2	TGTGCCAGCAGTCGGAGTAGCGGGAGTAAAAACGAGCAGTACTTC	CASSRSSGSKNEQYF
TRBJ2-7	TRBV19	few	TRBD2	TGTGCCAGTAGTATAGACGGGAGGGCCGAGCAGTACTTC	CASSIDGRAEQYF
TRBJ2-3	TRBV30	-	TRBD2	TGTGCCTGGAGTGTACGGGGGACTAGCGGGAGGAGGACAGATACGCAGTATTTT	CAWSVRGTSGRRTDTQYF
TRBJ2-6	TRBV18	-	TRBD1	TGTGCCAGCTCAGAGGGGGCGGCCAACGTCCTGACTTTC	CASSEGAANVLTF
TRBJ2-7	TRBV4-1	-	-	TGCGCCAGCAGCCAAGTTGGAGGTAGCGGTGTGAACGAGCAGTACTTC	CASSQVGGSGVNEQYF
TRBJ2-2	TRBV5-1	-	-	TGCGCCAGCAGCTTGCCGGACAGCGCCGGGGAGCTGTTTTTT	CASSLPDSAGELFF
TRBJ1-3	TRBV9	once	-	TGTGCCAGCAGCGGAAGCCTAGGACGGCGCACTGGAAACACCATATATTTT	CASSGSLGRRTGNTIYF
TRBJ1-4	TRBV7-7	-	-	TGTGCCAGCAGCTTTGCCCGCATAGGGAATGAAAAACTGTTTTTT	CASSFARIGNEKLFF
TRBJ2-7	TRBV19	-	-	TGTGCCAGTAGTAATAGAGGGTCCTACGAGCAGTACTTC	CASSNRGSYEQYF
TRBJ2-1	TRBV28	-	-	TGTGCCAGCAGTCTCCGGTCCGATGAGCAGTTCTTC	CASSLRSDEQFF
TRBJ1-1	TRBV12-3/TRBV12-4	once	TRBD1	TGTGCCAGCAGTGTGACAGGGGGGACTGAAGCTTTCTTT	CASSVTGGTEAFF
TRBJ1-1	TRBV4-1	-	-	TGCGCCAGCAGCCAGGCAGGGACCGAGAACACTGAAGCTTTCTTT	CASSQAGTENTEAFF
TRBJ1-1	TRBV30	-	TRBD1	TGTGCCTGGAGTGTAGGACAGGGGTACACTGAAGCTTTCTTT	CAWSVGQGYTEAFF
TRBJ1-5	TRBV7-6	-	-	TGTGCCAGCAGCCGAGACAGCCTAACAGGGCCCCAGCATTTT	CASSRDSLTGPQHF
TRBJ2-7	TRBV25-1	few	TRBD2	TGTGCCAGCAGTGATGGTAGCGGGAGTTACGAGCAGTACTTC	CASSDGSGSYEQYF
TRBJ1-2	TRBV19	-	TRBD1	TGTGCCAGTAGTATTTCCGGCAGGGGGCTGTATGGCTACACCTTC	CASSISGRGLYGYTF
TRBJ1-5	TRBV6-1	-	-	TGTGCCAGCAGTGAACAAGCCGGGAATCAGCCCCAGCATTTT	CASSEQAGNQPQHF
TRBJ2-1	TRBV27	-	-	TGTGCCAGCAGTTATAACAATGAGCAGTTCTTC	CASSYNNEQFF
TRBJ1-4	TRBV6-1	-	-	TGTGCCAGCAGTGAAGCCGGGACGACAAATGAAAAACTGTTTTTT	CASSEAGTTNEKLFF
TRBJ1-2	TRBV10-3	once	-	TGTGCCATCAGTGAGACAGGAGGGCGAACCTTCTATGGCTACACCTTC	CAISETGGRTFYGYTF
TRBJ1-4	TRBV6-5	-	-	TGTGCCAGCAGCCCAGGGGTTGTTAATGAAAAACTGTTTTTT	CASSPGVVNEKLFF
TRBJ1-1	TRBV10-3	-	-	TGTGCCATCAGTGAGCCTAGGGGTGTGGGCACTGAAGCTTTCTTT	CAISEPRGVGTEAFF
TRBJ1-1	TRBV29-1	once	TRBD1	TGCAGCGCTGACCGGACAGGGAGGGGCACTGAAGCTTTCTTT	CSADRTGRGTEAFF
TRBJ2-3	TRBV5-6	-	-	TGTGCCAGCAGCTTGACAGCAGATACGCAGTATTTT	CASSLTADTQYF
TRBJ1-2	TRBV20-1	-	-	TGCAGTGCTAGTACCGAAAACTATGGCTACACCTTC	CSASTENYGYTF
TRBJ2-2	TRBV10-1	-	-	TGCGCCAGCCGCCAGGGGCAGAGAACCGGGGAGCTGTTTTTT	CASRQGQRTGELFF
TRBJ2-1	TRBV5-1	-	-	TGCGCCAGCAGCTTGGGTTCGAGGGGCGCCGCTTACAATGAGCAGTTCTTC	CASSLGSRGAAYNEQFF
TRBJ1-1	TRBV6-1	-	-	TGTGCCAGCAGTGAAATTGGCGGTATCACTGAAGCTTTCTTT	CASSEIGGITEAFF
TRBJ2-3	TRBV9	-	TRBD1	TGTGCCAGCAGCTACCAGGGGGTTGGCACAGATACGCAGTATTTT	CASSYQGVGTDTQYF
TRBJ2-7	TRBV29-1	-	TRBD2	TGCAGCGTTGGGGGACTAGCGGAATACGAGCAGTACTTC	CSVGGLAEYEQYF
TRBJ2-1	TRBV30	-	-	TGTGCCTTCAGGGGCCCCTTCTACAATGAGCAGTTCTTC	CAFRGPFYNEQFF
TRBJ1-2	TRBV29-1	-	-	TGCAGCGTTGATGCAGGGACGGGCTATGGCTACACCTTC	CSVDAGTGYGYTF
TRBJ2-1	TRBV29-1	-	TRBD2	TGCAGCGCCACGACTAGCGGTAAAAACAATGAGCAGTTCTTC	CSATTSGKNNEQFF